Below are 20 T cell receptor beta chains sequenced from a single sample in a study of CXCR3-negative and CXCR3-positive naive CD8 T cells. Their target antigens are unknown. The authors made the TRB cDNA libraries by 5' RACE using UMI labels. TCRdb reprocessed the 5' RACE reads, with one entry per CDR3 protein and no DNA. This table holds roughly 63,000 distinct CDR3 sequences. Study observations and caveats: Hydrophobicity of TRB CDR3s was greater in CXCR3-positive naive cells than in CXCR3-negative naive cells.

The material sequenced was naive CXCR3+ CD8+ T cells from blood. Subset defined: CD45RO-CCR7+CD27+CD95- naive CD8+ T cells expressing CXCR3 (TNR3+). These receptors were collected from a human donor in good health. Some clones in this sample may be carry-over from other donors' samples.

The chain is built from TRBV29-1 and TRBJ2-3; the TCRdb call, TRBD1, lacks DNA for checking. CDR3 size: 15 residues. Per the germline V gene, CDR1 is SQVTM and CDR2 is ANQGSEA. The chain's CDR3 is CSVRAGTGTADTQYF.

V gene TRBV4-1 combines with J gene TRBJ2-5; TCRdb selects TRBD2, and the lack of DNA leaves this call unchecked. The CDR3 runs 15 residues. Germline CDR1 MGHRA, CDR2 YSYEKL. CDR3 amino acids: CASSPHGRADETQYF.

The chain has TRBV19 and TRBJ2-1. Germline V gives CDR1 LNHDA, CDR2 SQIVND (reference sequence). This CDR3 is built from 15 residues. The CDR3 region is CASSPSSSDYNEQFF.

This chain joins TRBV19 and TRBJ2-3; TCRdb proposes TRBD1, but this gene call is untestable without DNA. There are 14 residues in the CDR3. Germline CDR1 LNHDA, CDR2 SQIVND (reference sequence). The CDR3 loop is CASSIGQGVVTQYF.

The chain's CDR3 is CASSQQKLGLAGGTNTGELFF. This chain links TRBV4-3 with TRBJ2-2; TCRdb outputs TRBD2, but without DNA this stays unchecked. The CDR3 has 21 residues. CDR1 and CDR2 (germline): LGHNA, YSLEER.

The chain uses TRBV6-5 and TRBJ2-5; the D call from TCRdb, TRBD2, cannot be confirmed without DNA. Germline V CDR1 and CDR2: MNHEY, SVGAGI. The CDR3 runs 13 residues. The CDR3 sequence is CASSETSSETQYF.

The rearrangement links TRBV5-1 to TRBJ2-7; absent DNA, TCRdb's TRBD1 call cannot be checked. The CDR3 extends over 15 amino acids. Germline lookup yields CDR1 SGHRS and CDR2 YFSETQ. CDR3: CASSARGDSLYEQYF.

CDR3 protein: CNALAVDGYTF. The rearrangement links TRBV29-1 to TRBJ1-2. Germline V gene data show CDR1 as SQVTM and CDR2 as ANQGSEA. The CDR3 is 11 amino acids.

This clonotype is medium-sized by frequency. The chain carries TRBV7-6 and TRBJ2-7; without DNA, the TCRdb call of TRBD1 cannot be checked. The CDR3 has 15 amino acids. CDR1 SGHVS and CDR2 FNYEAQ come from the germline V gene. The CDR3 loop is CASSLEPRQGYEQYF.

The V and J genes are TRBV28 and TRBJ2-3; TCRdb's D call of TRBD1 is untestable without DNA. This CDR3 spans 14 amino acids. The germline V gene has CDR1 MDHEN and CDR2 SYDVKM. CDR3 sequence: CASSTGQETATQYF.

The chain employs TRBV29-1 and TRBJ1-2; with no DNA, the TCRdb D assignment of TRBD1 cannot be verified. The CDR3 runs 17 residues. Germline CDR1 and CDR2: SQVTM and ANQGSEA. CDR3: CSVVFMRTGTFDYGYTF.

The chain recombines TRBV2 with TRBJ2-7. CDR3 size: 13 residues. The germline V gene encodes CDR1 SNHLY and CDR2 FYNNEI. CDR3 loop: CASSESGYYEQYF.

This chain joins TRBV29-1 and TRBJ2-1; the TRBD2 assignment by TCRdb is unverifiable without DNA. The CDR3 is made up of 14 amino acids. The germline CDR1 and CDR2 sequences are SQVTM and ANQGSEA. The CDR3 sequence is CSVDPSGGANEQFF.

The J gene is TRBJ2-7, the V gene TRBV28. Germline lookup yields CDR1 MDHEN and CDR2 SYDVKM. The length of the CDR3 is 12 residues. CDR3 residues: CASSLFWSEQYF.

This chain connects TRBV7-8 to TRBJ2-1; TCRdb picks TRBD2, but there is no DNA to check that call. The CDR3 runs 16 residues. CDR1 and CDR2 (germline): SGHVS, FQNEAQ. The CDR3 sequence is CASSLNLAGGINEQFF.

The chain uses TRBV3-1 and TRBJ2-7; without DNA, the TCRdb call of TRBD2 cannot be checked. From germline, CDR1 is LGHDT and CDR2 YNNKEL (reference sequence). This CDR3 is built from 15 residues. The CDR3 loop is CASSQGLAVSYEQYF.

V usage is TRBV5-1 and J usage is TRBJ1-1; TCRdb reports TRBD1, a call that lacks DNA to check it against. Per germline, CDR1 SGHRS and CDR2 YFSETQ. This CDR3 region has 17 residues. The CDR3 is CASSLGGSVVGDTEAFF.

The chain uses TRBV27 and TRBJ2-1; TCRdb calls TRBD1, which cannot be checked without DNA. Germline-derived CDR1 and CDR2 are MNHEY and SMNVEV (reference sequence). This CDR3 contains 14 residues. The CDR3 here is CASSPRDRYNEQFF.

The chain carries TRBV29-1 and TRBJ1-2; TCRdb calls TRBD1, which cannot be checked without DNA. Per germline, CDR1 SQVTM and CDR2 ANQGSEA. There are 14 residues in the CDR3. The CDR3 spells CSVIPTGQFYGYTF.

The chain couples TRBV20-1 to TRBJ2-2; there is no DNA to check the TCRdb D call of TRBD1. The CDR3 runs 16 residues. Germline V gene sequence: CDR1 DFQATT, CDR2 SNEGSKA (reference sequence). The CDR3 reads CSAEIVDRGNTGELFF.